This T cell receptor beta chain came from a study of T cells after yellow fever vaccination. Germline assignment: CDR1 SGHVS and CDR2 FQNEAQ. The CDR3 has 16 amino acids. J lost 0 bases, V lost 2 bases, and 3 bases had no gene match. Findings and caveats of the study: Booster samples showed a return of most primary-vaccination clones (around 96% CD4, 80% to 90% CD8).

Regarding this clonotype: What it binds is not known.

TCRdb redid the calling of the 5' RACE reads with MiXCR, one entry per CDR3 protein. The sample lists almost 600,000 distinct CDR3 sequences, about 13% occurring once. The sample was PBMCs, taken on the day of the yellow fever booster vaccination. The receptor was derived from a man aged 25 to 40 who received the YFV17D yellow fever vaccine. The chain employs TRBV7-8 and TRBJ2-3, with 9 bases that match TRBD2. Written as DNA, the CDR3 is TGTGCCAGCAGCTTACGACTAGCGGTTAGCACAGATACGCAGTATTTT. This codes for CASSLRLAVSTDTQYF.